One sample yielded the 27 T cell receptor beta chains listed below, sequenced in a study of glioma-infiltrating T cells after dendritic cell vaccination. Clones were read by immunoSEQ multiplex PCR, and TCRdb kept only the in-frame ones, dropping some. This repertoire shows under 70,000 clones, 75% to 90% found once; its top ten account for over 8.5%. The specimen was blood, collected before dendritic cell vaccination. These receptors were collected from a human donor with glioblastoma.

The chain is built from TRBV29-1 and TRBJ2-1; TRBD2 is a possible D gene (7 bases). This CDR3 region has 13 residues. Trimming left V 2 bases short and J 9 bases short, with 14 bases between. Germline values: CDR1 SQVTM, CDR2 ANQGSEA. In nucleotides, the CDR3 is TGCAGCGTTGAATTGGGGGGGGGCAGTGAGCAGTTCTTC. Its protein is CSVELGGGSEQFF.

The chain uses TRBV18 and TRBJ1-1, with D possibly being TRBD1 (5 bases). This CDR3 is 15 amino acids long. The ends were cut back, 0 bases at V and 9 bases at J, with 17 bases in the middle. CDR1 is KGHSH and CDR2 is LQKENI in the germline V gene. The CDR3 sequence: CASSPPRSQGFKAFF. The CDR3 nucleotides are TGTGCCAGCTCACCACCGAGATCCCAGGGCTTTAAAGCTTTCTTT.

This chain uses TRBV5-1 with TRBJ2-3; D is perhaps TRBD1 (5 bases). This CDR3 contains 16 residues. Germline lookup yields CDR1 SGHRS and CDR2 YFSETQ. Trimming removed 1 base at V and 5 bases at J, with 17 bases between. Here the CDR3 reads CASSLIRQGSQDTQYF. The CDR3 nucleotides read TGCGCCAGCAGCTTGATTCGTCAGGGTTCCCAAGATACGCAGTATTTT.

The CDR3 sequence: CASSEYGRQGGGYTF. Written as DNA, the CDR3 is TGTGCCAGCAGTGAATACGGACGACAGGGGGGTGGCTACACCTTC. The chain has TRBV2 and TRBJ1-2, with 9 bases fitting TRBD1. The V and J ends lost 2 bases and 7 bases, in that order; junction bases with no gene match: 8. CDR3 length: 15 amino acids. CDR1 and CDR2 from the germline V gene are SNHLY and FYNNEI.

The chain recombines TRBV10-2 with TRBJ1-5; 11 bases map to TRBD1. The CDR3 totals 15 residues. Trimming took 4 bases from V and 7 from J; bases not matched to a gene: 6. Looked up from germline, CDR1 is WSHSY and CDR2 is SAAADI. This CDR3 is CASSGTGGAEQPQHF. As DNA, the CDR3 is TGCGCCAGCAGTGGGACAGGGGGCGCCGAACAGCCCCAGCATTTT.

This chain's CDR3 is CASSSGSPNTEAFF. The CDR3 nucleotides are TGTGCCAGCAGCTCAGGGTCGCCGAACACTGAAGCTTTCTTT. J is TRBJ1-1 and V is TRBV28, with D possibly being TRBD1 (5 bases). The CDR3 length is 14 residues. V was cut by 6 bases and J by 1 base, with 12 bases left in between. The germline V gene encodes CDR1 MDHEN and CDR2 SYDVKM.

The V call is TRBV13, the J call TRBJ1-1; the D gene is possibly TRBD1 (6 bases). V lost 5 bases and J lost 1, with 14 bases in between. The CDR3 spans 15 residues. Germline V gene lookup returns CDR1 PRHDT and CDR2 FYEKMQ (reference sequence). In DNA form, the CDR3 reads TGTGCCAGCAGCCCGTCCGGGACACCGAACACTGAAGCTTTCTTT. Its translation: CASSPSGTPNTEAFF.

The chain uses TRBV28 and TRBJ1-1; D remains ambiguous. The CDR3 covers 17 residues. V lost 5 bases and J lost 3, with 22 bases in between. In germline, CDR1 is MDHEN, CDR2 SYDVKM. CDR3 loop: CASSPNREAGAYTEAFF. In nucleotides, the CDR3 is TGTGCCAGCAGTCCAAATCGGGAGGCAGGCGCTTACACTGAAGCTTTCTTT.

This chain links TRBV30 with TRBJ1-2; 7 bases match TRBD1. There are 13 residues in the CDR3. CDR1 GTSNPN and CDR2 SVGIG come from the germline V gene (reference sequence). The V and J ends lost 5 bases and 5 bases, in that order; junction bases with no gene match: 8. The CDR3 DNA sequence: TGTGCCTGGCGGCGACAGGGTGGGTATGGCTACACCTTC. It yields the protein CAWRRQGGYGYTF.

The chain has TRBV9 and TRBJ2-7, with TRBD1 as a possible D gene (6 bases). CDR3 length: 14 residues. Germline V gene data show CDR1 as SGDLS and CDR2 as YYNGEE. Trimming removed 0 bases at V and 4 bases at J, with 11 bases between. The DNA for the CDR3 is TGTGCCAGCAGCGTAGCCGGGACACCGTACGAGCAGTACTTC. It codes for CASSVAGTPYEQYF.

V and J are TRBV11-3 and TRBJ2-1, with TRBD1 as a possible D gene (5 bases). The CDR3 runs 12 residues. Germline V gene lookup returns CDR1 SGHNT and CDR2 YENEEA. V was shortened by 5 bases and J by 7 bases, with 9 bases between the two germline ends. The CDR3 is CASSRTPNEQFF. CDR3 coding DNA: TGTGCCAGCAGCCGGACACCTAATGAGCAGTTCTTC.

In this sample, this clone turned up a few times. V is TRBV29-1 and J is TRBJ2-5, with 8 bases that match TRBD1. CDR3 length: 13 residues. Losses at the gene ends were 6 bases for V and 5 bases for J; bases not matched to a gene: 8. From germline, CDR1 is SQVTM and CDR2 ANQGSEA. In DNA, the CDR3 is TGCAGCGTCCTTGGACAGGGCGTTGAGACCCAGTACTTC. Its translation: CSVLGQGVETQYF. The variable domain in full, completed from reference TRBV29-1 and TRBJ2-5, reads SAVISQKPSRDICQRGTSLTIQCQVDSQVTMMFWYRQQPGQSLTLIATANQGSEATYESGFVIDKFPISRPNLTFSTLTVSNMSPEDSSIYLCSVLGQGVETQYFGPGTRLLVL.

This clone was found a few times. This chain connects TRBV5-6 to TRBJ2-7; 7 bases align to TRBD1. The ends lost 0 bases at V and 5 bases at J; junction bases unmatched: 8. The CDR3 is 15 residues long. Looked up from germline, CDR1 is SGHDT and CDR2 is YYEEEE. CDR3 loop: CASSLETGWVHEQYF. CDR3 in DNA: TGTGCCAGCAGCTTGGAGACAGGGTGGGTCCACGAGCAGTACTTC.

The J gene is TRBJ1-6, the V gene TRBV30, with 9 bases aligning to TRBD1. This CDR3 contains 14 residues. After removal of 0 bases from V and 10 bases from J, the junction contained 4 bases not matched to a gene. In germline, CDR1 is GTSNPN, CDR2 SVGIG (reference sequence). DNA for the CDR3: TGTGCCTGGAGTGTAGGACAGGGGAGCTCACCCCTCCACTTT. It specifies CAWSVGQGSSPLHF.

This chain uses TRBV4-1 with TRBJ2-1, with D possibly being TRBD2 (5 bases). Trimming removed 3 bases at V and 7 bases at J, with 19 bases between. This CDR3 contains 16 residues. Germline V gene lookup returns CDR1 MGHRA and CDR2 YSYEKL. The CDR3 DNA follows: TGCGCCAGCAGCCATCCCCGGACGGGCGGGCGGAATGAGCAGTTCTTC. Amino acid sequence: CASSHPRTGGRNEQFF.

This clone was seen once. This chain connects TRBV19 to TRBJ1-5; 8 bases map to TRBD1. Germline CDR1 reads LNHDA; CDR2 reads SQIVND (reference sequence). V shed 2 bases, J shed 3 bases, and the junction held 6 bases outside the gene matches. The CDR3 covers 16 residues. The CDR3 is CASSIRAGGHNQPQHF. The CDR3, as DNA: TGTGCCAGTAGTATACGTGCAGGGGGCCACAATCAGCCCCAGCATTTT.

The chain's CDR3 is CASSPFRGDYNSPLHF. CDR3 sequence (DNA): TGTGCCAGCTCACCTTTCCGGGGGGACTATAATTCACCCCTCCACTTT. The chain has TRBV18 and TRBJ1-6, with D possibly TRBD1 on 5 matching bases. This CDR3 contains 16 residues. CDR1 is KGHSH, CDR2 LQKENI, per germline. V gave up 3 bases and J gave up 3 bases, with 12 bases separating them.

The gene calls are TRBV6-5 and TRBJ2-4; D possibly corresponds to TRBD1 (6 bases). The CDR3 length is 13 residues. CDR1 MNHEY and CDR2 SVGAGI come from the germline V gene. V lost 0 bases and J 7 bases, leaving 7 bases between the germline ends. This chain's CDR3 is CASSYSQGNIQYF. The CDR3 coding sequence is TGTGCCAGCAGTTACTCACAGGGCAACATTCAGTACTTC.

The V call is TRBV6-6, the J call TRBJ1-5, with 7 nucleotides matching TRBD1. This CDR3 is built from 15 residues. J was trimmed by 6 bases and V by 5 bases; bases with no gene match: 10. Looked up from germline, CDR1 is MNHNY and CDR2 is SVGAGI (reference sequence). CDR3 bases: TGTGCCAGCAGTCAGGGGGTGGGCTACAGTCAGCCCCAGCATTTT. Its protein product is CASSQGVGYSQPQHF.

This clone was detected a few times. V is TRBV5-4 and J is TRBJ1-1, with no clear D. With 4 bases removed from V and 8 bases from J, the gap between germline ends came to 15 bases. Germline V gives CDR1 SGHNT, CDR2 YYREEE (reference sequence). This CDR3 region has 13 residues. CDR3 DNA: TGTGCCAGCAGCGGTCAGACCCGGGGAGAAGCTTTCTTT. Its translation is CASSGQTRGEAFF.

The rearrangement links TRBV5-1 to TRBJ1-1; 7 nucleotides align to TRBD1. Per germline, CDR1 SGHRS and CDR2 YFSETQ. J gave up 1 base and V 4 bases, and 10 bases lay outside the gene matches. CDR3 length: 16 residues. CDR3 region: CASSQGRQGENTEAFF. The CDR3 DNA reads TGCGCCAGCAGCCAGGGGCGGCAGGGGGAGAACACTGAAGCTTTCTTT.

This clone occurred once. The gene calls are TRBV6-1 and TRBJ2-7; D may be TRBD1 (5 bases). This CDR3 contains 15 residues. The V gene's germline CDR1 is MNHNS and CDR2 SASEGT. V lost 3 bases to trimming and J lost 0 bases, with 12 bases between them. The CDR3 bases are TGTGCCAGCAGTGACACGGCAGGGTTCTCCTACGAGCAGTACTTC. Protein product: CASSDTAGFSYEQYF.

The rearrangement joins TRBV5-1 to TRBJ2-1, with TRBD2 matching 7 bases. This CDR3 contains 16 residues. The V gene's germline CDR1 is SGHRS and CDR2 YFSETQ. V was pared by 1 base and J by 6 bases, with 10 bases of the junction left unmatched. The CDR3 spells CASSLSPAGRANEQFF. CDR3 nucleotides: TGCGCCAGCAGCTTGTCTCCAGCGGGGCGCGCCAATGAGCAGTTCTTC. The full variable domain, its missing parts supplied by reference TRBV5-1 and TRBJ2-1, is KAGVTQTPRYLIKTRGQQVTLSCSPISGHRSVSWYQQTPGQGLQFLFEYFSETQRNKGNFPGRFSGRQFSNSRSEMNVSTLELGDSALYLCASSLSPAGRANEQFFGPGTRLTVL.

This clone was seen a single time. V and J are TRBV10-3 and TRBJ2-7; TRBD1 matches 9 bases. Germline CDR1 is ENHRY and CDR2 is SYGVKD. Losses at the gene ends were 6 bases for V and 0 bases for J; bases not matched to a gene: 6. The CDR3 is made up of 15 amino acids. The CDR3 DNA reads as TGTGCCATCAGAGAAGACAGGGGGAGCTCCTACGAGCAGTACTTC. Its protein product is CAIREDRGSSYEQYF.

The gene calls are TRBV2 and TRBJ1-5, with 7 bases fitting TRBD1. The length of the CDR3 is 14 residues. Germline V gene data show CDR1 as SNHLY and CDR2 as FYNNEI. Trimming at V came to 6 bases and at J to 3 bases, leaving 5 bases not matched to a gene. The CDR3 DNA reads TGTGCCAGCAGACGGGACAGACTCAATCAGCCCCAGCATTTT. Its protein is CASRRDRLNQPQHF.

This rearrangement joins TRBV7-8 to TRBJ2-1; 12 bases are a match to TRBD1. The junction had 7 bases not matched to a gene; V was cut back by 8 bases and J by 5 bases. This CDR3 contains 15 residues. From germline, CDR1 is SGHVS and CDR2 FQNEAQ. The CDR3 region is CASGTGTGGHNEQFF. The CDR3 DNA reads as TGTGCCAGCGGGACCGGGACAGGGGGCCACAATGAGCAGTTCTTC. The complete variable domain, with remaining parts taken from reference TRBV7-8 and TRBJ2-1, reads GAGVSQSPRYKVAKRGQDVALRCDPISGHVSLFWYQQALGQGPEFLTYFQNEAQLDKSGLPSDRFFAERPEGSVSTLKIQRTQQEDSAVYLCASGTGTGGHNEQFFGPGTRLTVL.

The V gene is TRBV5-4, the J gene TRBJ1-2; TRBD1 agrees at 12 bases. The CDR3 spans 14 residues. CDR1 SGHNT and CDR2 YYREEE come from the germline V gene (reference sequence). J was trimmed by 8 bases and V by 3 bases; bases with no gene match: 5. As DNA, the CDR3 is TGTGCCAGCAGCTATCCGGGACAGGGGGCCGGCTACACCTTC. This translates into CASSYPGQGAGYTF.